Listed here are 18 T cell receptor beta chains from one sample, sequenced in a study of T cell repertoires in cytomegalovirus infection. MiXCR, applied by TCRdb to the reads, yields one record per CDR3 protein. The sample has some 180,000 distinct CDR3 sequences, 17% seen once. Sequenced sample: CD8+ T cells from PBMCs. The receptors originated from a human donor in good health (CMV status not recorded). Some clones in this sample may be carry-over from other donors' samples.

The chain couples TRBV12-3 or TRBV12-4 to TRBJ1-1; D possibly corresponds to TRBD1 (5 bases). Trimming removed 6 bases from V and 1 base from J, with 9 bases in between. The CDR3 sequence is 13 residues long. The CDR3 coding sequence is TGTGCCAGCAGAGGGACGGCGAACACTGAAGCTTTCTTT. This codes for CASRGTANTEAFF.

The V gene is TRBV28, the J gene TRBJ1-6; a weak D match, TRBD1 (5 bases). The germline CDR1 and CDR2 sequences are MDHEN and SYDVKM. The V end lost 6 bases, the J end lost 6 bases, and 15 bases lay between the germline ends. This CDR3 region has 15 residues. CDR3 residues: CASRGEKELNSPLHF. CDR3 DNA: TGTGCCAGCAGAGGGGAGAAGGAACTTAATTCACCCCTCCACTTT.

This clonotype was seen a handful of times. The V gene is TRBV2, the J gene TRBJ1-2; no clear D gene. V was clipped by 8 bases and J by 8 bases, with 21 bases between them. The CDR3 has 14 amino acids. The V gene's germline CDR1 is SNHLY and CDR2 FYNNEI. The CDR3 coding sequence is TGTGCCAGCCCCCCCAAGACGGAAAGGAAAGGCTACACCTTC. Translated: CASPPKTERKGYTF.

This rearrangement joins TRBV5-1 to TRBJ2-7, with 8 nucleotides matching TRBD1. Germline lookup yields CDR1 SGHRS and CDR2 YFSETQ. V shed 2 bases and J 3 bases; nucleotides not matched to a gene: 10. The CDR3 consists of 16 residues. CDR3 bases: TGCGCCAGCAGCTTCCCGGCGCAGGGGGCCCTCTACGAGCAGTACTTC. Amino acids: CASSFPAQGALYEQYF.

The rearrangement links TRBV7-9 to TRBJ2-6, with D unresolved. The CDR3 length is 11 residues. The germline V and J ends were trimmed by 8 bases and 6 bases, with 5 bases remaining between them. Germline CDR1 SEHNR, CDR2 FQNEAQ (reference sequence). CDR3 region: CASPEANVLTF. CDR3 bases: TGTGCCAGCCCTGAGGCCAACGTCCTGACTTTC.

This clonotype appeared a single time. This sequence joins TRBV6-2 or TRBV6-3 and TRBJ2-2; tentatively, D is TRBD2 (5 bases). V lost 5 bases, J lost 9 bases, and 10 bases lay in between. This CDR3 region has 12 residues. The germline gives CDR1 MNHEY, CDR2 SVGEGT. CDR3 region: CASSPDLRELFF. CDR3 in DNA: TGTGCCAGCAGTCCGGACTTGAGGGAGCTGTTTTTT.

This clonotype was counted between two and nine times. The J gene is TRBJ2-7, the V gene TRBV13; D is possibly TRBD2 (6 bases). The CDR3 spans 14 residues. The V end lost 5 bases, the J end lost 6 bases, and 17 bases lay between the germline ends. Per germline, CDR1 PRHDT and CDR2 FYEKMQ (reference sequence). CDR3 in DNA: TGTGCCAGCAGCCCGGGCCTTCAGGGAGGCGAGCAGTACTTC. As protein: CASSPGLQGGEQYF. The full variable domain, in which reference TRBV13 and TRBJ2-7 provide the parts outside the CDR3, is AAGVIQSPRHLIKEKRETATLKCYPIPRHDTVYWYQQGPGQDPQFLISFYEKMQSDKGSIPDRFSAQQFSDYHSELNMSSLELGDSALYFCASSPGLQGGEQYFGPGTRLTVT.

This clonotype came up a few times. The V and J genes are TRBV6-2 or TRBV6-3 and TRBJ1-5; D remains unclear. V was shortened by 6 bases and J by 3 bases, with 15 bases between the two germline ends. Germline loops: CDR1 MNHEY, CDR2 SVGEGT. The CDR3 is made up of 15 amino acids. The CDR3 sequence is CASRPLGETNQPQHF. As DNA, the CDR3 is TGTGCCAGCAGACCGTTGGGAGAAACCAATCAGCCCCAGCATTTT.

This chain links TRBV9 with TRBJ1-2, with 8 bases identical to TRBD1. Trimming at V came to 7 bases and at J to 4 bases, leaving 6 bases not matched to a gene. Germline CDR1 reads SGDLS; CDR2 reads YYNGEE. The CDR3 is made up of 13 amino acids. The CDR3 spells CASYSGQGYGYTF. The CDR3 DNA follows: TGTGCCAGCTACTCAGGACAGGGCTATGGCTACACCTTC.

This clonotype was observed a few times. The chain has TRBV5-5 and TRBJ1-2; no clear D gene. Germline-derived CDR1 and CDR2 are SGHKS and YYEKEE (reference sequence). The CDR3 contains 13 residues. The V end was cut by 0 bases, the J end by 6 bases, with 9 bases between. This chain's CDR3 is CASSLEQIDGYTF. CDR3 nucleotide sequence: TGTGCCAGCAGCTTGGAACAGATCGATGGCTACACCTTC.

A few counts support this clonotype. The gene calls are TRBV6-1 and TRBJ2-7; 11 bases fit TRBD2. V trimming: 7 bases; J trimming: 3 bases; junction bases outside the gene matches: 8. The CDR3 runs to 15 residues. In germline, CDR1 is MNHNS, CDR2 SASEGT. CDR3: CASKIPGTSGYEQYF. For the CDR3, the DNA is TGTGCCAGCAAAATCCCCGGGACTAGCGGCTACGAGCAGTACTTC.

This chain uses TRBV28 with TRBJ2-2, with 7 bases lining up with TRBD1. Trimming removed 3 bases from V and 6 bases from J; junction bases left unmatched: 7. Germline-derived CDR1 and CDR2 are MDHEN and SYDVKM. CDR3 length equals 15 residues. The CDR3 region is CASSFLTGKAGELFF. The CDR3 DNA sequence: TGTGCCAGCAGTTTTTTGACAGGGAAGGCCGGGGAGCTGTTTTTT.

This clonotype was seen only a few times. The chain carries TRBV7-6 and TRBJ2-1; possibly TRBD2 for D (5 bases). The CDR3 contains 14 residues. Germline CDR1 reads SGHVS; CDR2 reads FNYEAQ. Trimming stripped 5 bases from V and 6 bases from J, with 14 bases between. The CDR3 loop reads CASSDPNRGNEQFF. The CDR3 DNA reads as TGTGCCAGCAGCGATCCTAACCGGGGCAATGAGCAGTTCTTC.

The chain carries TRBV29-1 and TRBJ2-7; the match to TRBD2 covers 8 bases. CDR3 length equals 13 residues. CDR1 and CDR2 from the germline V gene are SQVTM and ANQGSEA. With V trimmed by 7 bases and J by 1 base, 6 bases remained unmatched. As DNA, the CDR3 is TGCAGCGCCCGATCGGGGGGGTCCTACGAGCAGTACTTC. Translated: CSARSGGSYEQYF.

This clonotype was counted once. The chain joins TRBV6-2 or TRBV6-3 to TRBJ2-1; perhaps TRBD2 as D (7 bases). Deletions cut 2 bases from V and 7 bases from J, with 15 bases between. Germline assignment: CDR1 MNHEY and CDR2 SVGEGT. The CDR3 spans 15 residues. This CDR3 is CASSYGGGAWNEQFF. The DNA for the CDR3 is TGTGCCAGCAGTTACGGAGGGGGGGCCTGGAATGAGCAGTTCTTC.

This clonotype came up many times. This chain uses TRBV7-8 with TRBJ2-3, with D possibly matching TRBD2 (6 bases). There are 17 residues in the CDR3. With 5 bases removed from V and 2 bases from J, the gap between germline ends came to 20 bases. Germline V gives CDR1 SGHVS, CDR2 FQNEAQ. CDR3 coding DNA: TGTGCCAGCAGCCCCGGCGAAGGCGGGGTAAACACAGATACGCAGTATTTT. Residues: CASSPGEGGVNTDTQYF.

The V and J genes are TRBV20-1 and TRBJ1-2; 8 nucleotides match TRBD1. In germline, CDR1 is DFQATT, CDR2 SNEGSKA (reference sequence). Losses at the gene ends were 3 bases for V and 4 bases for J; bases not matched to a gene: 7. The CDR3 sequence is 14 residues long. The DNA of the CDR3 is TGCAGTGCTAGGGGGGACAGGACCGGCTATGGCTACACCTTC. This sequence encodes CSARGDRTGYGYTF.

The rearrangement links TRBV7-9 to TRBJ1-5; 8 bases fit TRBD1. V gave up 4 bases and J gave up 8 bases; unmatched junction bases: 10. Germline CDR1 reads SEHNR; CDR2 reads FQNEAQ (reference sequence). This CDR3 spans 15 amino acids. CDR3 sequence: CASSSGTGPREPQHF. CDR3 DNA: TGTGCCAGCAGCTCCGGGACAGGTCCCCGGGAGCCCCAGCATTTT.